This T cell receptor beta chain came from a study of blood T cell repertoires in COVID-19. The CDR3 length is 15 residues. Germline lookup yields CDR1 MNHEY and CDR2 SMNVEV (reference sequence). V lost 2 bases, J lost 4 bases, and 4 bases stayed unmatched. In terms of age and location, participants ranged from roughly 18 to 95 years and lived in under 30 US areas. In Cohort 3, a recovered donor had either two negative PCRs, clearance, or symptom resolution. In the authors' methods: Nucleated cell counts were estimated from reference gene primer amplification. The assay was immunoSEQ multiplex PCR, and TCRdb's table has in-frame clones only and misses some. That table is the source of V, J and clone size, and D and trimming were worked out from the DNA. The table includes 150,000 to 250,000 clones, approximately 83% detected once.

The sequenced sample consisted of PBMCs or T cells enriched from blood (not recorded which). J is TRBJ1-3 and V is TRBV27; 8 bases match TRBD1. This receptor was taken from a man aged 40-50 years who had recovered from COVID-19. CDR3 amino acids: CASSLRQGYGNTIYF. DNA for the CDR3: TGTGCCAGCAGTTTAAGACAGGGGTACGGAAACACCATATATTTT.